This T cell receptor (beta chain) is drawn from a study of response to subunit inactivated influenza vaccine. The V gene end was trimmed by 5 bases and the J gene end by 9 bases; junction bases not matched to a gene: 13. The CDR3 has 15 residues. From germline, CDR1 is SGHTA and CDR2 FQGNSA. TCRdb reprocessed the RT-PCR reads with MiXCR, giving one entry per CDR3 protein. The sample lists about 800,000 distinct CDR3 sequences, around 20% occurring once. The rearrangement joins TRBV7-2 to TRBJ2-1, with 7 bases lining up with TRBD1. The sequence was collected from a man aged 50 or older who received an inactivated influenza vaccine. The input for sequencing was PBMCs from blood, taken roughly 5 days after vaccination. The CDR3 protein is CASSPTGDRTGEQFF. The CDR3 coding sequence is TGTGCCAGCAGCCCGACAGGCGACCGGACAGGTGAGCAGTTCTTC. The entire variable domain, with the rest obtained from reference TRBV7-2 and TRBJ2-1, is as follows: GAGVSQSPSNKVTEKGKDVELRCDPISGHTALYWYRQSLGQGLEFLIYFQGNSAPDKSGLPSDRFSAERTGGSVSTLTIQRTQQEDSAVYLCASSPTGDRTGEQFFGPGTRLTVL.